This T cell receptor (beta chain) was identified in a study of TET2 disruption in CD19-targeted CAR T cells (dated by TCRdb to the late 2010s). Background on the whole study: Sample numbers were set by the original clinical trial design and sample availability, with no additional inclusion criteria.

The immunoSEQ assay was used for deep sequencing of the TCR beta chain. As for how the authors treated the data: Only productive TCR beta rearrangements went into calculating clonotype frequencies. Sourced from immuneACCESS, this table was stored by TCRdb with only in-frame sequences that have V and J called. A share of the clones is absent; for the studies checked, an unresolved V gene accounts for under half, and the remainder has no known explanation. For V, J and clone size, that table is used; D and trimming come from the DNA. The table for this sample shows under 30,000 clones. 1.9% of the sample is in the top ten clones. As for this clone: The target of this receptor is not known. One end of the junction is discordant with germline, which a read error may explain. The read falls 3 residues short of the CDR3 end, and the missing part is taken from the germline J gene. Other DNA variants within this sample encode the same CDR3.

The investigation overall reported the following: The conclusions drawn about the patient's CAR T cells were based on extensive analysis of just one subject.

For CDR1 and CDR2, the germline V gene lists SGHRS and YFSETQ. The CDR3 sequence holds 16 residues, the cysteine and phenylalanine included. The DNA has 39 bases, all within the CDR3, and is read from base 1. The treatment or condition label here, explained by the study, means: autologous CTL019 cells: CD19 CAR with 4-1BB and CD3 zeta domains. TCR zeta and 4-1BB costimulatory signaling domains were incorporated into the CD19 CAR. Leukapheresis was used to collect T cells from peripheral blood for manufacturing CTL019. The DNeasy Blood and Tissue Kit was used to extract genomic DNA from pre-infusion T cells, peripheral blood, or sorted post-infusion T cells.

This chain is built from TRBV5-1 and TRBJ1-3, and 8 junction bases match TRBD1. The receptor comes from a man in his 70s with chronic lymphocytic leukemia. Sequenced here: CD8- CAR+ T cells sorted from cultured blood T cells, sampled for CD19 CAR T cell therapy. The sample's cell subset or site label is to be understood as: CD8-negative CAR-positive T cells from the infusion product. The part of the CDR3 DNA that was read is TGCGCCAGCAGCTTGGTAACAGGGGGTGCTGGAAACACT. This is translated as CASSLVTGGAGNT. The CDR3 in its entirety is CASSLVTGGAGNTIYF.